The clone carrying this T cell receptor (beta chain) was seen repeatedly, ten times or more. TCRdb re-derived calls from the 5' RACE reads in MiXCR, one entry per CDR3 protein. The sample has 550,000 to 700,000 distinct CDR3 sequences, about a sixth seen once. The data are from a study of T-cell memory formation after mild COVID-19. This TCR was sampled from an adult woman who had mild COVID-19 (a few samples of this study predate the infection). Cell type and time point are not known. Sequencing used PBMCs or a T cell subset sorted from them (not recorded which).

The CDR3: CASSSGQGGEPQHF. Here the CDR3 DNA reads TGTGCCAGCAGTTCTGGACAGGGGGGTGAGCCCCAGCATTTT. This chain connects TRBV3-1 to TRBJ1-5; 10 positions match TRBD1. This CDR3 comprises 14 residues. Trimming cost V 6 bases and J 8 bases; bases outside gene matches: 7. CDR1 is LGHDT and CDR2 is YNNKEL in the germline V gene (reference sequence).